This T cell receptor beta chain was captured in a study of T cells after posttransplantation cyclophosphamide. V trimming: 5 bases; J trimming: 7 bases; junction bases outside the gene matches: 8. Germline V gene lookup returns CDR1 MNHEY and CDR2 SMNVEV (reference sequence). The CDR3 has 14 amino acids. This clone was seen only once. Method: immunoSEQ multiplex PCR; TCRdb's copy keeps in-frame clones and lacks some. The sample yields roughly 3,100 clones, about four fifths seen once. The sequence was collected from a woman aged 60-75 years in good health, CMV-negative, and a related stem cell transplant donor. Sequencing was performed on CD8+ T cells sorted from bone marrow. This sequence joins TRBV27 and TRBJ2-7; 10 bases align to TRBD2. CDR3 sequence (DNA): TGTGCCAGCAGTCCTCGGACTAGCGGAGGGGAGCAGTACTTC. Its protein is CASSPRTSGGEQYF.